One sample yielded the 16 T cell receptor beta chains listed below, sequenced in a study of blood T cell repertoires in COVID-19. Repertoires were generated with immunoSEQ multiplex PCR, while TCRdb's copy carries only in-frame clones and drops some. The sample records some 220,000 clones, nearly 90% being singletons. What was sequenced was peripheral blood. These receptors all stem from a young woman who had recovered from COVID-19.

The genes are TRBV27 and TRBJ1-1; unclear D gene. Germline lookup yields CDR1 MNHEY and CDR2 SMNVEV (reference sequence). Trimming cost V 3 bases and J 8 bases, with 10 bases left between them. The CDR3 has 12 residues. Here the CDR3 reads CASSFEGGEAFF. For the CDR3, the DNA is TGTGCCAGCAGTTTTGAGGGTGGGGAAGCTTTCTTT.

The J gene is TRBJ2-5, the V gene TRBV7-8; maybe TRBD2 (5 bases). The V end was cut by 3 bases, the J end by 5 bases, with 19 bases between. CDR1 is SGHVS, CDR2 FQNEAQ, per germline. This CDR3 contains 16 residues. For the CDR3, the DNA is TGTGCCAGCAGCTTTAAAGGCATGGGAGTGGAGGAGACCCAGTACTTC. It specifies CASSFKGMGVEETQYF.

The genes are TRBV5-4 and TRBJ1-2; TRBD1 aligns across 7 bases. In germline, CDR1 is SGHNT, CDR2 YYREEE (reference sequence). The CDR3 sequence is 18 residues long. Losses at the gene ends were 0 bases for V and 8 bases for J; bases not matched to a gene: 19. CDR3 coding DNA: TGTGCCAGCAGCTTGGCCCCCTCTTCAGGGGGACTAGTAGGAGGCTACACCTTC. Translating it yields CASSLAPSSGGLVGGYTF.

The rearrangement joins TRBV6-1 to TRBJ2-7; no reliable D call. The CDR3 length is 13 residues. CDR1 is MNHNS and CDR2 is SASEGT in the germline V gene. V dropped 2 bases and J dropped 2 bases, with 7 bases sitting between them. CDR3 sequence: CASSEQVPYEQYF. The DNA for the CDR3 is TGTGCCAGCAGTGAACAGGTCCCCTACGAGCAGTACTTC.

This clone occurred a few times. The chain employs TRBV5-1 and TRBJ2-1, with D perhaps TRBD2 (6 bases). The CDR3 contains 15 residues. CDR1 is SGHRS and CDR2 is YFSETQ in the germline V gene. Trimming removed 3 bases at V and 4 bases at J, with 14 bases between. CDR3 DNA sequence: TGCGCCAGCAGCTGGACTACCGAATTTTACAATGAGCAGTTCTTC. As protein: CASSWTTEFYNEQFF.

J is TRBJ2-2 and V is TRBV5-4; 13 positions match TRBD2. Germline CDR1 SGHNT, CDR2 YYREEE (reference sequence). This CDR3 has 17 amino acids. The trim removed 4 bases at V and 5 bases at J, leaving 8 bases unmatched. The CDR3 region has the DNA TGTGCCAGCAGCCCAGGACTAGCGGGAGTCGGGACCGGGGAGCTGTTTTTT. Its translation: CASSPGLAGVGTGELFF.

This sequence joins TRBV30 and TRBJ1-2, with D unresolved. The CDR3 contains 13 residues. CDR1 is GTSNPN and CDR2 is SVGIG in the germline V gene (reference sequence). V was cut by 1 base and J by 1 base, with 7 bases left in between. CDR3 DNA sequence: TGTGCCTGGAGTGGCGGGGATAACTATGGCTACACCTTC. Protein product: CAWSGGDNYGYTF.

The gene calls are TRBV6-2 or TRBV6-3 and TRBJ2-5, with D perhaps matching TRBD1 (6 bases). Germline V lookup: CDR1 MNHEY, CDR2 SVGEGT. The germline V and J ends were trimmed by 6 bases and 1 base, with 15 bases remaining between them. CDR3 size: 15 residues. The CDR3 sequence is CASSLLGQLQETQYF. CDR3 in DNA: TGTGCCAGCAGCCTCCTCGGACAGCTCCAAGAGACCCAGTACTTC.

This chain links TRBV6-6 with TRBJ2-5; D perhaps matches TRBD2 (6 bases). The CDR3 length is 15 residues. CDR1 and CDR2 from the germline V gene are MNHNY and SVGAGI (reference sequence). The V end lost 7 bases, the J end lost 5 bases, and 20 bases lay between the germline ends. The CDR3 here is CASNPARRESETQYF. In nucleotides, the CDR3 is TGTGCCAGCAATCCCGCTAGGAGGGAATCGGAGACCCAGTACTTC.

The table lists this clone with a count of one. The chain couples TRBV29-1 to TRBJ1-2; 10 bases are shared with TRBD1. CDR3 length: 13 amino acids. J gave up 4 bases and V 2 bases, and 1 base lay outside the gene matches. Per the germline V gene, CDR1 is SQVTM and CDR2 is ANQGSEA. Here the CDR3 reads CSVERTGGYGYTF. In nucleotides, the CDR3 is TGCAGCGTTGAACGGACAGGGGGCTATGGCTACACCTTC.

This chain uses TRBV9 with TRBJ2-2; the match to TRBD2 covers 9 bases. This CDR3 spans 15 amino acids. The ends lost 0 bases at V and 6 bases at J; junction bases unmatched: 3. CDR1 SGDLS and CDR2 YYNGEE come from the germline V gene. CDR3 DNA: TGTGCCAGCAGCGTAGCGTTAGCGGGGGCCGGGGAGCTGTTTTTT. It codes for CASSVALAGAGELFF. The variable domain in full, with the rest retrieved from reference TRBV9 and TRBJ2-2, is DSGVTQTPKHLITATGQRVTLRCSPRSGDLSVYWYQQSLDQGLQFLIQYYNGEERAKGNILERFSAQQFPDLHSELNLSSLELGDSALYFCASSVALAGAGELFFGEGSRLTVL.

The chain has TRBV19 and TRBJ1-5; the D gene is possibly TRBD1 (6 bases). The V end lost 5 bases, the J end lost 6 bases, and 11 bases lay between the germline ends. The V gene's germline CDR1 is LNHDA and CDR2 SQIVND (reference sequence). The CDR3 consists of 13 residues. The CDR3 here is CASSSTGPQPQHF. In DNA form, the CDR3 reads TGTGCCAGTAGTTCGACAGGACCTCAGCCCCAGCATTTT.

This clone was recorded only once. J is TRBJ1-1 and V is TRBV28, with D tentatively TRBD1 (6 bases). V lost 3 bases to trimming and J lost 7 bases, with 18 bases between them. Germline V gene data show CDR1 as MDHEN and CDR2 as SYDVKM. The CDR3 extends over 15 amino acids. The CDR3 DNA reads TGTGCCAGCAGTTTGTTTGTCGGCCAGGGGTTTGAAGCTTTCTTT. The encoded protein is CASSLFVGQGFEAFF.

This chain connects TRBV13 to TRBJ2-1; 8 bases map to TRBD1. The CDR3 is made up of 15 amino acids. Looked up from germline, CDR1 is PRHDT and CDR2 is FYEKMQ (reference sequence). Trimming removed 5 bases from V and 6 bases from J; junction bases left unmatched: 9. The CDR3: CASSTVGQGFNEQFF. CDR3 sequence (DNA): TGTGCCAGCAGCACAGTTGGACAGGGCTTCAATGAGCAGTTCTTC.

The genes are TRBV19 and TRBJ1-1; 10 bases line up with TRBD1. J gave up 5 bases and V 5 bases, and 5 bases lay outside the gene matches. Germline assignment: CDR1 LNHDA and CDR2 SQIVND (reference sequence). This CDR3 has 14 amino acids. The CDR3 bases are TGTGCCAGTAGTCCGGACAGGGGGGGGACTGAAGCTTTCTTT. This sequence encodes CASSPDRGGTEAFF. Variable domain in full (rest from reference TRBV19 and TRBJ1-1): DGGITQSPKYLFRKEGQNVTLSCEQNLNHDAMYWYRQDPGQGLRLIYYSQIVNDFQKGDIAEGYSVSREKKESFPLTVTSAQKNPTAFYLCASSPDRGGTEAFFGQGTRLTVV.

The chain uses TRBV7-6 and TRBJ2-2, with 8 bases that match TRBD2. Germline trimming cut 4 bases from V and 1 base from J; bases unmatched to any gene: 2. Looked up from germline, CDR1 is SGHVS and CDR2 is FNYEAQ. The CDR3 length is 15 residues. DNA of the CDR3: TGTGCCAGCAGCTCGCTAGCGGGGAACACCGGGGAGCTGTTTTTT. Translation gives CASSSLAGNTGELFF.